Listed here are 27 T cell receptor beta chains from one sample, sequenced in a study of blood T cells in healthy people across ages. A second about 6 to 12 cycle PCR used barcoded and J-beta primers. TCRdb reprocessed the 5' RACE reads with MiXCR, giving one entry per CDR3 protein. The table shows 1.5 million to 2 million distinct CDR3 sequences, with 40% to 55% occurring only once. Sequences were obtained from blood. Receptors were obtained from a middle-aged woman in good health.

This chain uses TRBV11-2 with TRBJ1-2; TRBD1 matches at 9 bases. V shed 1 base and J 2 bases; nucleotides not matched to a gene: 14. The CDR3 spans 19 residues. CDR1 SGHAT and CDR2 FQNNGV come from the germline V gene. The CDR3 here is CASSLGLVGQGRFNYGYTF. CDR3 DNA sequence: TGTGCCAGCAGCTTAGGTCTTGTGGGACAGGGACGCTTCAACTATGGCTACACCTTC.

The chain carries TRBV4-2 and TRBJ2-1, with D hard to call. The CDR3 spans 15 residues. Germline CDR1 reads LGHNA; CDR2 reads YNFKEQ. V was trimmed by 0 bases and J by 5 bases, leaving 11 bases between them. CDR3 sequence: CASSQDMGANNEQFF. DNA for the CDR3: TGTGCCAGCAGCCAAGACATGGGCGCTAACAATGAGCAGTTCTTC.

The chain links TRBV20-1 to TRBJ1-2, with 8 bases aligning to TRBD1. Germline lookup yields CDR1 DFQATT and CDR2 SNEGSKA (reference sequence). This CDR3 is built from 16 residues. V shed 4 bases, J shed 0 bases, and the junction held 10 bases outside the gene matches. This CDR3 is CSATGPRQGTNYGYTF. The CDR3 DNA reads TGCAGTGCTACCGGGCCCCGACAGGGGACTAACTATGGCTACACCTTC.

The chain carries TRBV5-1 and TRBJ2-7; D is ambiguous. The CDR3 length is 14 residues. Trimming pared 0 bases from V and 4 bases from J, leaving 11 bases between. Per the germline V gene, CDR1 is SGHRS and CDR2 is YFSETQ. The CDR3 sequence is CASSLGDGYYEQYF. Here the CDR3 DNA reads TGCGCCAGCAGCTTGGGCGACGGTTATTACGAGCAGTACTTC.

The chain carries TRBV20-1 and TRBJ2-5; D is tentatively TRBD1 or TRBD2 (5 bases each). CDR1 and CDR2 (germline): DFQATT, SNEGSKA (reference sequence). The ends were cut back, 4 bases at V and 1 base at J, with 10 bases in the middle. The CDR3 sequence is 13 residues long. CDR3 amino acids: CSANRDGQETQYF. As DNA, the CDR3 is TGCAGTGCTAACCGGGACGGCCAAGAGACCCAGTACTTC.

This chain connects TRBV7-2 to TRBJ2-3, with 9 bases matching TRBD1. V lost 5 bases and J lost 2; bases outside the gene matches: 11. Germline CDR1 and CDR2: SGHTA and FQGNSA. This CDR3 spans 17 amino acids. CDR3 amino acids: CASSPRRDRVNTDTQYF. The CDR3 coding sequence is TGTGCCAGCAGCCCACGCCGGGACAGGGTCAACACAGATACGCAGTATTTT. The variable domain in full, with the rest retrieved from reference TRBV7-2 and TRBJ2-3, is GAGVSQSPSNKVTEKGKDVELRCDPISGHTALYWYRQSLGQGLEFLIYFQGNSAPDKSGLPSDRFSAERTGGSVSTLTIQRTQQEDSAVYLCASSPRRDRVNTDTQYFGPGTRLTVL.

This clonotype was seen many times. The chain employs TRBV10-3 and TRBJ2-7; D remains ambiguous. V lost 0 bases and J lost 6, with 6 bases in between. Germline CDR1 is ENHRY and CDR2 is SYGVKD. There are 12 residues in the CDR3. The DNA for the CDR3 is TGTGCCATCAGTGAGTCCCCGGGCGAGCAGTACTTC. It translates to CAISESPGEQYF.

In this sample, this clonotype turned up a few times. The DNA for the CDR3 is TGCAGTGCTAGAGTTGCTAGCGGGGGGCAAGAGACCCAGTACTTC. Its protein product is CSARVASGGQETQYF. The chain joins TRBV20-1 to TRBJ2-5; 11 bases agree with TRBD2. Germline V gives CDR1 DFQATT, CDR2 SNEGSKA (reference sequence). V shed 1 base and J 2 bases; nucleotides not matched to a gene: 3. The length of the CDR3 is 15 residues.

This chain joins TRBV24-1 and TRBJ2-1; tentative D call: TRBD2 (5 bases). In germline, CDR1 is KGHDR, CDR2 SFDVKD. This CDR3 contains 14 residues. Trimming removed 3 bases at V and 9 bases at J, with 14 bases between. The CDR3 protein is CATSDVRRAGEQFF. CDR3 DNA: TGTGCCACCAGTGATGTGAGACGTGCGGGTGAGCAGTTCTTC.

The rearrangement links TRBV28 to TRBJ1-2; D possibly corresponds to TRBD1 (5 bases). Germline V gene lookup returns CDR1 MDHEN and CDR2 SYDVKM. The CDR3 totals 14 residues. Trimming removed 5 bases from V and 7 bases from J, with 17 bases in between. The DNA for the CDR3 is TGTGCCAGCAGTCTAGGGACCGGTCCGGGTGGCTACACCTTC. It is translated as CASSLGTGPGGYTF.

The rearrangement links TRBV29-1 to TRBJ2-4, with 14 bases that match TRBD2. The germline gives CDR1 SQVTM, CDR2 ANQGSEA. Trimming at V came to 4 bases and at J to 7 bases, leaving 9 bases not matched to a gene. The CDR3 has 16 amino acids. As DNA, the CDR3 is TGCAGCGTTGTGCCGACTAGCGGGGGGGCCTTGAACATTCAGTACTTC. Its translation is CSVVPTSGGALNIQYF.

In its sample, this clonotype was seen a few times. The chain employs TRBV6-5 and TRBJ2-5; no reliable D call. CDR3 length: 12 amino acids. Germline values: CDR1 MNHEY, CDR2 SVGAGI. V was clipped by 8 bases and J by 2 bases, with 9 bases between them. CDR3 protein: CASGFAQETQYF. CDR3 DNA sequence: TGTGCCAGCGGGTTTGCACAAGAGACCCAGTACTTC.

The DNA for the CDR3 is TGCGCCAGCAGCCAGGATACAGGGGAAGGTTCCTACGAGCAGTACTTC. It is translated as CASSQDTGEGSYEQYF. The chain recombines TRBV4-1 with TRBJ2-7; 7 bases map to TRBD1. The CDR3 is 16 amino acids. V trimming: 3 bases; J trimming: 1 base; junction bases outside the gene matches: 9. The germline CDR1 and CDR2 sequences are MGHRA and YSYEKL.

This clonotype was picked up a small number of times. This chain connects TRBV14 to TRBJ1-2; no definite D call. V gave up 4 bases and J gave up 8 bases, with 11 bases separating them. Germline CDR1 is SGHDN and CDR2 is FVKESK. The CDR3 runs 12 residues. CDR3 protein: CASSPLGNGYTF. DNA of the CDR3: TGTGCCAGCAGCCCCTTGGGTAACGGCTACACCTTC.

This clonotype has a count of ten or more. Compared with germline, one end of the junction differs, possibly owing to a read error. This chain joins TRBV14 and TRBJ1-5; D is unresolved. Germline assignment: CDR1 SGHDN and CDR2 FVKESK. The CDR3 is made up of 13 amino acids. CDR3 coding DNA: TGCGCCAGCAGCCAAGGTCTTAATCAGCCCCAGCATTTT. It codes for CASSQGLNQPQHF.

This sequence joins TRBV12-3 or TRBV12-4 and TRBJ2-7; D unclear. Trimming took off 3 bases at V and 4 bases at J, with 19 bases between the two ends. This CDR3 spans 16 amino acids. CDR3 bases: TGTGCCAGCAGTTTTACCGCCAGCCTATCCCGTTACGAGCAGTACTTC. This encodes CASSFTASLSRYEQYF.

This clonotype was counted a few times. The CDR3 DNA follows: TGCAGTGCCCACTACAGGGTTTTTGGCTATGAGCAGTTCTTC. It encodes CSAHYRVFGYEQFF. The chain has TRBV20-1 and TRBJ2-1; possibly TRBD1 for D (6 bases). The V gene lost 6 bases and the J gene lost 8 bases, with 20 bases spanning the gap. Looked up from germline, CDR1 is DFQATT and CDR2 is SNEGSKA (reference sequence). The length of the CDR3 is 14 residues.

The rearrangement uses TRBV18 and TRBJ2-7; D uncertain. The length of the CDR3 is 13 residues. Germline V CDR1 and CDR2: KGHSH, LQKENI. The V and J ends lost 4 bases and 3 bases respectively, with 10 bases between them. CDR3 nucleotide sequence: TGTGCCAGCTCACTCGATGACGGCTACGAGCAGTACTTC. Amino acid sequence: CASSLDDGYEQYF.

This CDR3 reads CASSSQTGVSTDTQYF. CDR3 sequence (DNA): TGTGCCAGCAGTTCCCAAACGGGGGTTTCCACAGATACGCAGTATTTT. The V gene is TRBV6-2 or TRBV6-3, the J gene TRBJ2-3; a weak D match, TRBD2 (6 bases). Germline V gene lookup returns CDR1 MNHEY and CDR2 SVGEGT. This CDR3 contains 16 residues. Trimming cost V 4 bases and J 2 bases, with 16 bases left between them.

The chain employs TRBV4-1 and TRBJ2-1; no definite D call. CDR1 is MGHRA and CDR2 is YSYEKL in the germline V gene. V lost 1 base and J lost 8, with 15 bases in between. The CDR3 has 15 amino acids. The CDR3: CASSQVSPRGHEQFF. The DNA for the CDR3 is TGCGCCAGCAGCCAAGTGTCCCCTCGTGGGCATGAGCAGTTCTTC.

The rearrangement links TRBV9 to TRBJ2-1; D is ambiguous. CDR3 length: 14 residues. V lost 0 bases to trimming and J lost 8 bases, with 12 bases between them. CDR1 is SGDLS and CDR2 is YYNGEE in the germline V gene. CDR3 bases: TGTGCCAGCAGCGTAGATCTCTCCTGGCATGAGCAGTTCTTC. Its protein is CASSVDLSWHEQFF.

This sequence joins TRBV20-1 and TRBJ1-4, with unresolved D. The CDR3 is made up of 11 amino acids. Germline loops: CDR1 DFQATT, CDR2 SNEGSKA (reference sequence). The CDR3 DNA is TGCAGCCTGAAGAGAGGGGAAAAACTGTTTTTT. Residues: CSLKRGEKLFF.

The rearrangement uses TRBV11-3 and TRBJ2-4; 8 bases line up with TRBD1. The J call may be mistaken, given a closer DNA end match to TRBJ2-5. Per the germline V gene, CDR1 is SGHNT and CDR2 is YENEEA. The CDR3 is made up of 16 amino acids. The CDR3 sequence: CASSLGTTGQGETQYF. The CDR3 coding sequence is TGTGCCAGCAGCTTAGGCACGACTGGACAGGGAGAGACCCAGTACTTC.

The chain is built from TRBV9 and TRBJ1-1; D is unclear. The germline V and J ends were trimmed by 0 bases and 0 bases, with 6 bases remaining between them. The CDR3 totals 14 residues. Germline CDR1 reads SGDLS; CDR2 reads YYNGEE. Here the CDR3 reads CASSVGGMNTEAFF. The CDR3 bases are TGTGCCAGCAGCGTAGGGGGTATGAACACTGAAGCTTTCTTT.

The gene calls are TRBV20-1 and TRBJ2-3; D might be TRBD2 (6 bases). The ends were cut back, 6 bases at V and 7 bases at J, with 20 bases in the middle. The CDR3 sequence is 14 residues long. Germline values: CDR1 DFQATT, CDR2 SNEGSKA (reference sequence). The CDR3 DNA reads as TGCAGTGCAAACCGGGACTCCCGGGTTAATACGCAGTATTTT. This gives the protein CSANRDSRVNTQYF.

The chain couples TRBV20-1 to TRBJ2-3; 10 nucleotides line up with TRBD2. CDR3 length equals 16 residues. Germline V gives CDR1 DFQATT, CDR2 SNEGSKA (reference sequence). The V and J ends lost 5 bases and 3 bases, in that order; junction bases with no gene match: 11. CDR3 coding DNA: TGCAGTGCTCCATCATGGCTAGCGGGGGAAACAGATACGCAGTATTTT. This translates into CSAPSWLAGETDTQYF.

The V and J genes are TRBV11-3 and TRBJ2-1; TRBD2 aligns across 11 bases. The CDR3 runs to 18 residues. Germline assignment: CDR1 SGHNT and CDR2 YENEEA. V gave up 2 bases and J gave up 7 bases; unmatched junction bases: 13. The DNA of the CDR3 is TGTGCCAGCAGCTTAAATAAGGTCCGACTAGCGGGGTATAATGAGCAGTTCTTC. Translated, it gives CASSLNKVRLAGYNEQFF. Supplemented by reference TRBV11-3 and TRBJ2-1, the full variable domain reads EAGVVQSPRYKIIEKKQPVAFWCNPISGHNTLYWYLQNLGQGPELLIRYENEEAVDDSQLPKDRFSAERLKGVDSTLKIQPAELGDSAVYLCASSLNKVRLAGYNEQFFGPGTRLTVL.